A single sample gave rise to the 18 T cell receptor beta chains below, sequenced in a study of T-cell reconstitution after alpha-beta-depleted transplantation in children. Unique molecular identifiers featured in how the TCRbeta library was prepared. Each CDR3 protein gets one entry after TCRdb re-called the PCR reads with MiXCR. The data show a few hundred thousand distinct CDR3 sequences, 20% seen once. The sequencing used PBMCs from the stem cell graft donor, collected from the stem cell graft. Receptor source: a human donor who donated a stem cell graft to a child with acute myeloid leukemia.

This clonotype occurred a few times. The rearrangement links TRBV20-1 to TRBJ2-7; TRBD2 aligns across 11 bases. Losses at the gene ends were 2 bases for V and 3 bases for J; bases not matched to a gene: 9. The V gene's germline CDR1 is DFQATT and CDR2 SNEGSKA (reference sequence). The CDR3 loop spans 16 amino acids. Here the CDR3 reads CSARRGLAAQDYEQYF. Here the CDR3 DNA reads TGCAGTGCTAGAAGGGGACTAGCGGCGCAGGACTACGAGCAGTACTTC.

This clonotype was seen more than once but under ten times. The V and J genes are TRBV13 and TRBJ2-7; 9 positions agree with TRBD2. Per germline, CDR1 PRHDT and CDR2 FYEKMQ (reference sequence). This CDR3 is 15 amino acids long. V was clipped by 4 bases and J by 2 bases; unmatched bases: 6. The CDR3 region has the DNA TGTGCCAGCAGCTCCGCGGGCGGGAGGGCCTACGAGCAGTACTTC. Residues: CASSSAGGRAYEQYF.

This clonotype has at least ten counts. The CDR3 DNA sequence: TGTGCCAGCAGTCGGGGGCCAAGCTCCTACAATGAGCAGTTCTTC. Its translation is CASSRGPSSYNEQFF. The chain joins TRBV12-3 or TRBV12-4 to TRBJ2-1; D possibly uses TRBD1 or TRBD2 (6 bases each). This CDR3 spans 15 amino acids. V was pared by 5 bases and J by 0 bases, with 11 bases between.

The genes are TRBV5-5 and TRBJ1-5; D is unclear. V lost 7 bases and J lost 4, with 15 bases in between. The CDR3 spans 14 residues. CDR1 and CDR2 from the germline V gene are SGHKS and YYEKEE (reference sequence). The CDR3 is CASAGSQTNQPQHF. In nucleotides, the CDR3 is TGTGCCAGCGCTGGGTCCCAGACTAATCAGCCCCAGCATTTT.

The CDR3 here is CASSEYGRDISGELFF. For the CDR3, the DNA is TGCGCCAGCAGCGAGTATGGGCGGGATATTTCCGGGGAGCTGTTTTTT. This chain links TRBV4-1 with TRBJ2-2; TRBD2 is a possible D gene (6 bases). The germline V gene has CDR1 MGHRA and CDR2 YSYEKL. V was clipped by 5 bases and J by 6 bases, with 19 bases between them. This CDR3 is built from 16 residues.

The chain recombines TRBV15 with TRBJ2-7; 11 nucleotides agree with TRBD1. CDR1 and CDR2 (germline): LNHNV, YYDKDF (reference sequence). CDR3 size: 16 residues. Trimming at V came to 1 base and at J to 5 bases, leaving 7 bases not matched to a gene. CDR3 in amino acids: CATSRAPGTGGNEQYF. Written as DNA, the CDR3 is TGTGCCACCAGCAGAGCCCCCGGGACAGGGGGGAACGAGCAGTACTTC.

V and J are TRBV29-1 and TRBJ2-1, with 9 bases identical to TRBD2. The CDR3 is made up of 14 amino acids. Trimming took 4 bases from V and 4 from J; bases not matched to a gene: 5. Germline V gene lookup returns CDR1 SQVTM and CDR2 ANQGSEA. The CDR3 nucleotides read TGCAGCGTTGGGCGGGAGGGATATTACAATGAGCAGTTCTTC. Residues: CSVGREGYYNEQFF.

This clonotype was picked up many times. The CDR3 sequence: CSVERGRSYEQYF. The DNA for the CDR3 is TGCAGCGTTGAGCGGGGGAGGTCCTACGAGCAGTACTTC. The chain couples TRBV29-1 to TRBJ2-7; 7 bases agree with TRBD2. CDR1 SQVTM and CDR2 ANQGSEA come from the germline V gene. The CDR3 contains 13 residues. Trimming removed 3 bases from V and 1 base from J; junction bases left unmatched: 3.

This clonotype appeared a few times. This rearrangement joins TRBV25-1 to TRBJ2-7; D unclear. Trimming cost V 4 bases and J 5 bases, with 9 bases left between them. Germline V gene lookup returns CDR1 MGHDK and CDR2 SYGVNS. CDR3 length: 12 residues. This chain's CDR3 is CASSALPHEQYF. DNA for the CDR3: TGTGCCAGCAGTGCCCTTCCCCACGAGCAGTACTTC.

There are a few counts of this clonotype. This sequence joins TRBV7-9 and TRBJ1-6; unclear D gene. Germline V CDR1 and CDR2: SEHNR, FQNEAQ (reference sequence). V gave up 5 bases and J gave up 6 bases, with 14 bases separating them. The CDR3 loop spans 15 amino acids. The CDR3 DNA is TGTGCCAGCAGCCCGGGGTTTGGAACTAATTCACCCCTCCACTTT. It encodes CASSPGFGTNSPLHF.

This clonotype was observed a few times. The V call is TRBV5-1, the J call TRBJ1-6; no clear D. There are 18 residues in the CDR3. Germline CDR1 SGHRS, CDR2 YFSETQ. V was pared by 0 bases and J by 7 bases, with 20 bases between. The CDR3 nucleotides are TGCGCCAGCAGCTTGGCCTGGACGGAGCAAGCCTTCAATTCACCCCTCCACTTT. This gives the protein CASSLAWTEQAFNSPLHF.

Many counts were recorded for this clonotype. The chain is built from TRBV20-1 and TRBJ2-2, with TRBD1 as a possible D gene (5 bases). Between the trimmed V and J ends, which lost 0 bases and 2 bases, there was a span of 10 bases. CDR1 DFQATT and CDR2 SNEGSKA come from the germline V gene (reference sequence). The CDR3 is 15 amino acids. The CDR3 coding sequence is TGCAGTGCTAGAGACCTGCAGGGAAACACCGGGGAGCTGTTTTTT. Translated, it gives CSARDLQGNTGELFF.

The rearrangement joins TRBV6-4 to TRBJ1-1; possibly TRBD1 for D (5 bases). This CDR3 spans 13 amino acids. Between the trimmed V and J ends, which lost 4 bases and 7 bases, there was a span of 13 bases. Germline V gene sequence: CDR1 MRHNA, CDR2 SNTAGT. Here the CDR3 DNA reads TGTGCCAGCAGTGCCGACCGGAGGGGTGAAGCTTTCTTT. Amino acids: CASSADRRGEAFF.

This clonotype was counted only a few times. The chain uses TRBV7-2 and TRBJ2-1; weak D call: TRBD1 (6 bases). Looked up from germline, CDR1 is SGHTA and CDR2 is FQGNSA. The length of the CDR3 is 15 residues. The V and J ends lost 4 bases and 4 bases respectively, with 14 bases between them. The DNA of the CDR3 is TGTGCCAGCAGCTCCCGAGGGGGTGGATACAATGAGCAGTTCTTC. It encodes CASSSRGGGYNEQFF.

The chain combines TRBV28 with TRBJ2-1, with 13 bases that match TRBD2. After removal of 5 bases from V and 8 bases from J, the junction contained 9 bases not matched to a gene. The germline CDR1 and CDR2 sequences are MDHEN and SYDVKM. This CDR3 spans 16 amino acids. This CDR3 reads CASSPPGTSGIDEQFF. CDR3 DNA sequence: TGTGCCAGCAGTCCCCCCGGGACTAGCGGGATTGATGAGCAGTTCTTC.

This clonotype was observed a handful of times. This chain uses TRBV10-3 with TRBJ1-5, with no clear D. Deletions cut 3 bases from V and 4 bases from J, with 10 bases between. Germline CDR1 reads ENHRY; CDR2 reads SYGVKD. CDR3 length: 14 amino acids. This CDR3 reads CAISDWRLNQPQHF. The CDR3 DNA follows: TGTGCCATCAGTGATTGGAGATTAAATCAGCCCCAGCATTTT.

The chain couples TRBV27 to TRBJ2-1; D tentatively fits TRBD1 or TRBD2 (5 bases each). V shed 3 bases and J shed 9 bases, with 18 bases lying between them. This CDR3 has 15 residues. Germline CDR1 is MNHEY and CDR2 is SMNVEV (reference sequence). This CDR3 is CASSLKLGFRGEQFF. The CDR3, as DNA: TGTGCCAGCAGTTTGAAACTAGGGTTTAGGGGTGAGCAGTTCTTC.

This clonotype showed up just a few times. V and J are TRBV20-1 and TRBJ2-7; TRBD2 agrees at 9 bases. The CDR3 covers 14 residues. J gave up 0 bases and V 3 bases, and 3 bases lay outside the gene matches. Germline assignment: CDR1 DFQATT and CDR2 SNEGSKA (reference sequence). CDR3 amino acids: CSARASGASYEQYF. DNA for the CDR3: TGCAGTGCTAGGGCTAGCGGGGCCTCCTACGAGCAGTACTTC.